This T cell receptor (beta chain) was identified during a study of identical twins listed by TCRdb under 2016. For context, the study as a whole: To test whether fetal clonotypes persist, the study used deep sequencing on TCR alpha and beta repertoires from monozygotic twins, unrelated adults of various ages, and cord blood. To rule out contamination, the twin experiments were replicated at different times with different library preparation protocols. Overall results and qualifications from the work: Zero-insertion analyses could be partly confounded by invariant T cells such as MAIT and iNKT, though diverse VJ usage argued against such confounding for most clonotypes. Abundant cord blood beta clonotypes had fewer insertions, young adult naive repertoires showed a similar but weaker trend, and memory repertoires showed no such trend. Because the same donors could not be followed over many years, conclusions were based on cross-sectional statistical analysis. Out-of-frame TCR alpha sharing in monozygotic twins was systematically underestimated by recombination models, whereas sharing between unrelated individuals was in agreement with the recombination models. Excess twin sharing in beta out-of-frame sequences was weaker because fewer shared sequences lowered the signal-to-noise ratio. Compared with coincidental sharing between unrelated individuals, out-of-frame TCR alpha sequences shared between twins had an excess of sequences with low generation probability.

The CDR3 sequence holds 15 residues, the cysteine and phenylalanine included. The entry retains the CDR3 DNA only, 45 bases that are in frame from base 1. Here V drops 4 bases and J drops 4 bases, and the junction holds 7 bases not matched to any gene. The library came from 5' RACE. Reads for this sample came from an Illumina HiSeq 2000. Template switching added a universal primer binding site, and the final cDNA carried a unique molecular identifier that allowed TCR cDNA molecules to be counted accurately. First-strand cDNA for TCR alpha and beta chains was synthesized from specific primers in the conserved constant-segment region. To control for contamination, each cDNA library was double barcoded with a SMART-Mk sample barcode plus Illumina barcodes. Two successive PCR steps introduced TruSeq adapter sequences along with Illumina sample barcodes. The TCR alpha and beta cDNA libraries were sequenced on the Illumina HiSeq platform using custom primers. Per the source publication's procedure: Raw reads were processed with MiGEC to extract unique molecular identifiers, and MiXCR was used to determine CDR3 positions. For each individual, recombination models were inferred using an EM algorithm with the repgenHMM and IGoR tools. Shared clonotype analysis was performed with the tcR package in R, normalizing sharing by the product of cloneset sizes. To study raw recombination free of thymic and clonal selection effects, out-of-frame nonproductive sequences were analyzed. TCRdb cleaned the public reads at Q25 with fastp, built clones with MiXCR and kept in-frame beta chains. Here each entry gathers all rows of one CDR3 protein and keeps the most common genes and DNA. TCRdb, not the authors, supplied the V and J calls. This sample holds roughly 750,000 distinct CDR3 sequences; over 20% were observed only once. The top ten clones comprise roughly 4.3% of the sample.

With respect to this clonotype: This receptor's antigen is unknown. One base away there is no much larger clone; base qualities are not given.

Every donor in the study was a healthy Caucasian. The twin cohort consisted of three pairs of female monozygotic twins, all aged roughly 18 to 30 years. The RNA used for TCR libraries was isolated from peripheral blood mononuclear cells. These same records also appear under a second study, on T cells expressing NK-cell markers. The second study reports: In sorted CD3+CD56+NKG2C+, CD3+CD56+NKG2C- and CD3+CD56-NKG2C+ T-cell subsets from several donors, TCR beta-chain repertoires were profiled. Among the eight sequenced donors, seven were HCMV-seropositive and one was HCMV-seronegative. To restrict sorting to alphabetaTCR-expressing T cells, an anti-gammadeltaTCR antibody was added in several experiments. For six donors, the dominant CD3+CD56+NKG2C+ clonotypes were among the top 10 CD8+ clonotypes and accounted for roughly 1.0-7.5% of CD8+ T cells. Those dominant clonotypes were again the most abundant among CD3+CD56-NKG2C+ cells in several donors, at roughly 25-60.1%. It remained unclear whether the expanded NKG2C-expressing T cell clones were specific for HCMV antigens. Randomly selected healthy volunteers, three men and five women, were used as the eight sequenced donors. HCMV serostatus was determined by detecting HCMV-specific IgG in serum with a commercial ELISA kit. For more than five donors, bulk peripheral blood T-cell repertoires were also sequenced from unsorted PBMC. MIGEC was used to demultiplex reads and group reads by UMI, and MiTCR was used to assemble and quantify clonotypes. To exclude erroneous sequences, any TCR cDNA sequence not supported by at least two reads was discarded. Downstream repertoire analysis used the tcR package, and clonotypes were matched across fractions by CDR3 nucleotide sequence plus V segment. VDJmatch was used to annotate antigen specificity against VDJdb, with one amino acid substitution allowed in CDR3.

This receptor chain uses TRBV12-3 or TRBV12-4 and TRBJ2-7; 10 nucleotides in the junction match TRBD2. Material: PBMCs. The TCR comes from a woman aged 18-29 years in good health. The CDR3: CASSSIGLAVYEQYF. DNA sequence: TGTGCCAGCAGTTCGATCGGACTAGCGGTATACGAGCAGTACTTC.